The 25 T cell receptor beta chains reported below all come from one sample, sequenced in a study of T cell responses to AZD1222 COVID-19 vaccine. Generated by immunoSEQ multiplex PCR, the TCRdb table keeps only in-frame clones and is missing some. This table holds roughly 100,000 clones, about 90% found once. The sequences come from peripheral blood, collected on day 0 of AZD1222 vaccination. These receptors were obtained from an adult in good health.

The V gene is TRBV2, the J gene TRBJ2-5; 9 nucleotides agree with TRBD1. This CDR3 comprises 14 residues. Unmatched junction bases numbered 7, after V lost 6 bases and J lost 5 bases. Germline V gene data show CDR1 as SNHLY and CDR2 as FYNNEI. CDR3 loop: CASSPDRGRETQYF. The CDR3 DNA follows: TGTGCCAGCAGCCCCGACAGGGGGAGGGAGACCCAGTACTTC.

This sequence joins TRBV7-7 and TRBJ2-1, with D hard to call. CDR3 length: 12 residues. CDR1 is SSHAT and CDR2 is FNYEAQ in the germline V gene (reference sequence). V was clipped by 4 bases and J by 6 bases, with 7 bases between them. The DNA for the CDR3 is TGTGCCAGCAGCTCCCCGGGCAATGAGCAGTTCTTC. As protein: CASSSPGNEQFF.

V gene TRBV6-2 or TRBV6-3 combines with J gene TRBJ2-1; 11 bases fit TRBD2. Germline V gene lookup returns CDR1 MNHEY and CDR2 SVGEGT. The junction had 7 bases not matched to a gene; V was cut back by 3 bases and J by 0 bases. This CDR3 is built from 18 residues. CDR3 DNA: TGTGCCAGCAGTTATAGCGGGAGGGGATACAGCTCCTACAATGAGCAGTTCTTC. Translation gives CASSYSGRGYSSYNEQFF.

Note on this clone: Other DNA sequences of this sample code for an identical CDR3. The chain uses TRBV10-3 and TRBJ1-1; 7 bases agree with TRBD1. Trimming cost V 10 bases and J 0 bases; bases outside gene matches: 5. Germline assignment: CDR1 ENHRY and CDR2 SYGVKD. This CDR3 is built from 13 residues. CDR3: CATAGTVNTEAFF. The CDR3 DNA sequence: TGTGCCACCGCAGGGACAGTGAACACTGAAGCTTTCTTT.

The V gene is TRBV19, the J gene TRBJ2-2; 10 positions agree with TRBD2. The CDR3 contains 17 residues. V gave up 5 bases and J gave up 2 bases; unmatched junction bases: 8. Germline V gene sequence: CDR1 LNHDA, CDR2 SQIVND (reference sequence). This CDR3 reads CASSRLAGSVNTGELFF. The CDR3 DNA reads as TGTGCCAGTAGTCGACTAGCGGGCAGCGTCAACACCGGGGAGCTGTTTTTT.

The V and J genes are TRBV19 and TRBJ2-7, with a tentative D call TRBD2 (5 bases). Trimming removed 3 bases at V and 6 bases at J, with 18 bases between. CDR3 length: 15 residues. Germline lookup yields CDR1 LNHDA and CDR2 SQIVND (reference sequence). The CDR3: CASSIRERRVGEQYF. CDR3 DNA sequence: TGTGCCAGTAGTATCCGGGAAAGAAGGGTCGGCGAGCAGTACTTC.

V usage is TRBV14 and J usage is TRBJ2-3; TRBD1 matches at 7 bases. Germline CDR1 and CDR2: SGHDN and FVKESK. Trimming removed 0 bases from V and 4 bases from J; junction bases left unmatched: 10. The length of the CDR3 is 17 residues. As DNA, the CDR3 is TGTGCCAGCAGCCAAGATTCGCCATTAGGGGGCTCAGATACGCAGTATTTT. Translated, it gives CASSQDSPLGGSDTQYF.

The chain links TRBV7-3 to TRBJ2-2; no clear D. Germline V gene sequence: CDR1 SGHTA, CDR2 FQGTGA. V was pared by 6 bases and J by 7 bases, with 15 bases between. CDR3 length equals 14 residues. The CDR3 bases are TGTGCCAGCAGTCCTGGGTCCCTTGTCGGGGAGCTGTTTTTT. Translated, it gives CASSPGSLVGELFF.

This sequence joins TRBV5-4 and TRBJ2-1, with TRBD2 matching over 7 bases. The V gene's germline CDR1 is SGHNT and CDR2 YYREEE (reference sequence). The CDR3 consists of 15 residues. V shed 0 bases, J shed 3 bases, and the junction held 3 bases outside the gene matches. The DNA for the CDR3 is TGTGCCAGCAGCTTGGAACTAGCGAACTACAATGAGCAGTTCTTC. This gives the protein CASSLELANYNEQFF.

V is TRBV1 and J is TRBJ2-1. TRBV1 has pseudogene status. This CDR3 comprises 16 residues. The CDR3 region is CTSSHDPRWLWNEQFF. The CDR3 DNA is TGCACCAGCAGCCATGACCCCCGTTGGTTGTGGAATGAGCAGTTCTTC.

In this sample, this clone turned up once. J is TRBJ2-4 and V is TRBV5-6; the D call may be TRBD1 or TRBD2 (5 bases each). Germline V gene lookup returns CDR1 SGHDT and CDR2 YYEEEE. CDR3 length equals 16 residues. V gave up 2 bases and J gave up 3 bases, with 15 bases separating them. The CDR3 coding sequence is TGTGCCAGCAGCTTCCCTGGGGGTGCTGACAAAAACATTCAGTACTTC. This codes for CASSFPGGADKNIQYF.

This clone has only a few counts. J is TRBJ1-1 and V is TRBV11-2, with D hard to call. Germline CDR1 reads SGHAT; CDR2 reads FQNNGV. The V end was cut by 4 bases, the J end by 8 bases, with 14 bases between. This CDR3 has 13 residues. The CDR3 bases are TGTGCCAGCAGCTGGATGATCCCTCAGGAAGCTTTCTTT. Encoded protein: CASSWMIPQEAFF. Supplemented by reference TRBV11-2 and TRBJ1-1, the full variable domain reads EAGVAQSPRYKIIEKRQSVAFWCNPISGHATLYWYQQILGQGPKLLIQFQNNGVVDDSQLPKDRFSAERLKGVDSTLKIQPAKLEDSAVYLCASSWMIPQEAFFGQGTRLTVV.

This clone turned up a few times. V gene TRBV6-1 combines with J gene TRBJ1-3; 8 bases line up with TRBD1. J lost 0 bases, V lost 4 bases, and 8 bases had no gene match. In germline, CDR1 is MNHNS, CDR2 SASEGT. The CDR3 extends over 17 amino acids. DNA for the CDR3: TGTGCCAGCAGTGTCCCCGGGACAGGTGCCTCTGGAAACACCATATATTTT. Translated, it gives CASSVPGTGASGNTIYF.

The chain couples TRBV19 to TRBJ1-5; unclear D gene. There are 13 residues in the CDR3. CDR1 and CDR2 from the germline V gene are LNHDA and SQIVND (reference sequence). The germline V and J ends were trimmed by 2 bases and 4 bases, with 6 bases remaining between them. The chain's CDR3 is CASSIRRNQPQHF. The CDR3 DNA reads TGTGCCAGTAGTATAAGGCGAAATCAGCCCCAGCATTTT.

This sequence joins TRBV9 and TRBJ1-6; TRBD1 matches at 7 bases. Per the germline V gene, CDR1 is SGDLS and CDR2 is YYNGEE. This CDR3 comprises 14 residues. V lost 6 bases and J lost 10; bases outside the gene matches: 10. CDR3 sequence reads: CASTPGQNGSPLHF. CDR3 in DNA: TGTGCCAGCACCCCGGGACAGAATGGGTCACCCCTCCACTTT.

This chain joins TRBV4-3 and TRBJ2-7; 7 positions agree with TRBD2. The germline gives CDR1 LGHNA, CDR2 YSLEER. The CDR3 spans 18 residues. V shed 1 base, J shed 3 bases, and the junction held 15 bases outside the gene matches. CDR3 sequence reads: CASSQALGAGGSVYEQYF. Written as DNA, the CDR3 is TGCGCCAGCAGCCAAGCCCTCGGTGCGGGCGGGAGTGTCTACGAGCAGTACTTC.

The V gene is TRBV12-3 or TRBV12-4, the J gene TRBJ1-1, with D unresolved. The CDR3 extends over 13 amino acids. The V end lost 2 bases, the J end lost 1 base, and 5 bases lay between the germline ends. CDR3 sequence: CASSLSGNTEAFF. The CDR3 DNA reads TGTGCCAGCAGTTTAAGTGGGAACACTGAAGCTTTCTTT.

This chain links TRBV4-2 with TRBJ2-1; D may match TRBD1 or TRBD2 (5 bases each). Between the trimmed V and J ends, which lost 0 bases and 8 bases, there was a span of 8 bases. This CDR3 region has 13 residues. Germline V gene lookup returns CDR1 LGHNA and CDR2 YNFKEQ. CDR3 coding DNA: TGTGCCAGCAGCCAAGATTGGGGGTATGAGCAGTTCTTC. Protein: CASSQDWGYEQFF.

The chain couples TRBV19 to TRBJ1-3; 7 bases line up with TRBD1. The trim removed 5 bases at V and 4 bases at J, leaving 8 bases unmatched. Germline V gene lookup returns CDR1 LNHDA and CDR2 SQIVND (reference sequence). This CDR3 is 15 amino acids long. The CDR3 sequence is CASSPGQNIGNTIYF. CDR3 DNA sequence: TGTGCCAGTAGTCCGGGACAGAACATCGGAAACACCATATATTTT.

This chain joins TRBV19 and TRBJ2-7, with 8 bases that match TRBD2. V gave up 3 bases and J gave up 4 bases; unmatched junction bases: 2. Germline assignment: CDR1 LNHDA and CDR2 SQIVND (reference sequence). The CDR3 has 13 amino acids. The CDR3 coding sequence is TGTGCCAGTAGTATGGGACTAGTTTACGAGCAGTACTTC. Protein product: CASSMGLVYEQYF.

The rearrangement joins TRBV9 to TRBJ2-2; no firm D call. With 0 bases removed from V and 0 bases from J, the gap between germline ends came to 3 bases. The CDR3 has 14 residues. The germline gives CDR1 SGDLS, CDR2 YYNGEE. CDR3 DNA sequence: TGTGCCAGCAGCGTAGCGGCGAACACCGGGGAGCTGTTTTTT. Encoded protein: CASSVAANTGELFF.

The chain has TRBV6-2 or TRBV6-3 and TRBJ2-3; 12 nucleotides align to TRBD2. The CDR3 sequence is 18 residues long. Germline V lookup: CDR1 MNHEY, CDR2 SVGEGT. Trimming at V came to 0 bases and at J to 2 bases, leaving 6 bases not matched to a gene. CDR3 coding DNA: TGTGCCAGCAGTTACTCCGGGACTAGCGGGTTCTCCACAGATACGCAGTATTTT. This encodes CASSYSGTSGFSTDTQYF.

This clone was picked up a small number of times. This chain's CDR3 is CASSLIPGLGTGELFF. CDR3 coding DNA: TGTGCCAGCAGCTTAATCCCGGGACTAGGGACCGGGGAGCTGTTTTTT. The chain recombines TRBV7-9 with TRBJ2-2, with 8 bases that match TRBD2. V lost 2 bases to trimming and J lost 5 bases; unmatched junction nucleotides: 7. Germline V gene sequence: CDR1 SEHNR, CDR2 FQNEAQ (reference sequence). The CDR3 sequence is 16 residues long.

This clone was found once. This sequence joins TRBV28 and TRBJ1-1; the D gene is possibly TRBD1 (5 bases). Trimming removed 5 bases at V and 4 bases at J, with 17 bases between. The CDR3 totals 15 residues. Germline-derived CDR1 and CDR2 are MDHEN and SYDVKM. CDR3 amino acids: CASSTGGGMVTEAFF. The CDR3 coding sequence is TGTGCCAGCAGTACCGGGGGAGGGATGGTCACTGAAGCTTTCTTT.

This chain uses TRBV19 with TRBJ1-3; D might be TRBD1 (5 bases). Germline V gives CDR1 LNHDA, CDR2 SQIVND (reference sequence). The CDR3 has 16 residues. V was shortened by 2 bases and J by 0 bases, with 11 bases between the two germline ends. The CDR3 here is CASSIKGLGSGNTIYF. CDR3 DNA: TGTGCCAGTAGTATAAAGGGGCTTGGCTCTGGAAACACCATATATTTT. Complete variable domain (other parts from reference TRBV19 and TRBJ1-3): DGGITQSPKYLFRKEGQNVTLSCEQNLNHDAMYWYRQDPGQGLRLIYYSQIVNDFQKGDIAEGYSVSREKKESFPLTVTSAQKNPTAFYLCASSIKGLGSGNTIYFGEGSWLTVV.